This TCR beta chain originates from a study of T cells in Graves' hyperthyroidism and ophthalmopathy. Ophthalmopathy patients had Clinical Activity Score at least 3, NOSPECS grade at least 4, duration under 3 months. Not enrolled were patients with uncontrolled infection, other autoimmune disease, pregnancy or lactation. Fresh peripheral blood, approximately 10 ml, yielded the PBMCs. CDR1 and CDR2 (germline): LNHDA, SQIVND (reference sequence). The CDR3 length is 15 residues. Trimming removed 3 bases from V and 2 bases from J, with 11 bases in between. Amplified TCR beta CDR3 regions derived from RNA transcripts. HTBI primers were the set used in a first-round RT-PCR of the TCR CDR3. One entry per CDR3 protein, called by TCRdb with MiXCR from the multiplex PCR reads. The sample records roughly 600,000 distinct CDR3 sequences, 14% being singletons.

The sample comprised blood. This sequence was found in a woman aged 50 to 60 with Graves' ophthalmopathy. The chain joins TRBV19 to TRBJ1-3; D is unclear. CDR3 amino acids: CASSMGEPPGNTIYF. In DNA, the CDR3 is TGTGCCAGTAGTATGGGAGAACCGCCTGGAAACACCATATATTTT.